The next 13 T cell receptor beta chains were all read from a single sample in a study of post-analysis software for immune sequencing data. Study-level findings and limits: The study found TRBV5-6, TRBV5-1 and TRBV20-1 among a few TRBV segments more frequent in patients than controls.

For these TCRs, the target antigens are not known. Unique molecular identifiers featured in each of the TCR beta cDNA libraries. MiXCR was run by TCRdb on the PCR reads, yielding one entry per CDR3 protein. Of around 440,000 distinct CDR3 sequences listed, under 55% are singletons. The sequenced material came from blood. Receptors originate from a girl between 5 and 17 years old with multiple sclerosis.

This clonotype showed up just a few times. The chain is built from TRBV21-1 and TRBJ1-5. TRBV21-1 is tagged as a pseudogene. The CDR3 length is 14 residues. The CDR3: CASSQQEGNQPQHF. DNA for the CDR3: TGTGCCAGCAGCCAACAGGAAGGCAATCAGCCCCAGCATTTT.

The chain uses TRBV7-2 and TRBJ2-1; D might be TRBD1 or TRBD2, each matching 5 bases. Germline V lookup: CDR1 SGHTA, CDR2 FQGNSA. V lost 5 bases, J lost 10 bases, and 12 bases lay in between. CDR3 length equals 12 residues. DNA of the CDR3: TGTGCCAGCAGCCGAGAGGGGTCGGAGCAGTTCTTC. It translates to CASSREGSEQFF. The complete variable domain, with remaining parts taken from reference TRBV7-2 and TRBJ2-1, reads GAGVSQSPSNKVTEKGKDVELRCDPISGHTALYWYRQSLGQGLEFLIYFQGNSAPDKSGLPSDRFSAERTGGSVSTLTIQRTQQEDSAVYLCASSREGSEQFFGPGTRLTVL.

V usage is TRBV20-1 and J usage is TRBJ2-5; D could derive from TRBD1 or TRBD2 (5 bases each). The germline V gene encodes CDR1 DFQATT and CDR2 SNEGSKA (reference sequence). The CDR3 runs to 12 residues. V lost 5 bases and J 4 bases, leaving 11 bases between the germline ends. CDR3 coding DNA: TGCAGTGCTCATGCAGGGAGAGAGACCCAGTACTTC. Encoded protein: CSAHAGRETQYF.

The chain has TRBV6-5 and TRBJ1-5; TRBD1 agrees at 7 bases. The CDR3 length is 16 residues. The germline CDR1 and CDR2 sequences are MNHEY and SVGAGI. J gave up 7 bases and V 2 bases, and 11 bases lay outside the gene matches. This CDR3 is CASSYGGQPPWQPQHF. The CDR3 bases are TGTGCCAGCAGTTACGGGGGACAGCCCCCCTGGCAGCCCCAGCATTTT.

The chain joins TRBV27 to TRBJ2-5; TRBD1 matches at 8 bases. V lost 7 bases to trimming and J lost 1 base; unmatched junction nucleotides: 5. This CDR3 has 14 amino acids. The V gene's germline CDR1 is MNHEY and CDR2 SMNVEV (reference sequence). CDR3 region: CASNDRGGQETQYF. CDR3 bases: TGTGCCAGCAACGACAGGGGAGGCCAAGAGACCCAGTACTTC.

The rearrangement uses TRBV5-1 and TRBJ2-1; 14 positions agree with TRBD2. Germline V lookup: CDR1 SGHRS, CDR2 YFSETQ. The CDR3 runs 17 residues. Trimming took 3 bases from V and 0 from J; bases not matched to a gene: 2. This CDR3 reads CASSSGLAGVSYNEQFF. The CDR3 bases are TGCGCCAGCAGCTCGGGACTAGCGGGAGTCTCCTACAATGAGCAGTTCTTC. Variable domain in full (rest from reference TRBV5-1 and TRBJ2-1): KAGVTQTPRYLIKTRGQQVTLSCSPISGHRSVSWYQQTPGQGLQFLFEYFSETQRNKGNFPGRFSGRQFSNSRSEMNVSTLELGDSALYLCASSSGLAGVSYNEQFFGPGTRLTVL.

The chain combines TRBV5-1 with TRBJ1-4, with no clear D. The V gene lost 4 bases and the J gene lost 4 bases, with 11 bases spanning the gap. CDR3 length: 14 amino acids. The germline V gene has CDR1 SGHRS and CDR2 YFSETQ. The CDR3 loop is CASSLTGNNEKLFF. Here the CDR3 DNA reads TGCGCCAGCAGCCTGACGGGGAATAATGAAAAACTGTTTTTT.

The rearrangement joins TRBV6-2 or TRBV6-3 to TRBJ2-7, with D perhaps TRBD1 (6 bases). Trimming shortened V by 10 bases and J by 3 bases, and 16 bases separated the two germline ends. The CDR3 is 13 residues long. Germline assignment: CDR1 MNHEY and CDR2 SVGEGT. The CDR3 is CAMAQGKDYEQYF. The CDR3 nucleotides are TGTGCCATGGCACAGGGAAAGGACTACGAGCAGTACTTC.

This chain uses TRBV11-2 with TRBJ2-7; D possibly uses TRBD1 or TRBD2 (6 bases each). Trimming shortened V by 5 bases and J by 4 bases, and 18 bases separated the two germline ends. CDR1 is SGHAT, CDR2 FQNNGV, per germline. CDR3 length: 15 amino acids. The CDR3 here is CASSTPRGAGYEQYF. CDR3 coding DNA: TGTGCCAGCAGCACCCCGAGGGGGGCGGGTTACGAGCAGTACTTC.

The rearrangement links TRBV6-5 to TRBJ1-4; possibly TRBD1 for D (5 bases). The CDR3 length is 15 residues. CDR1 is MNHEY and CDR2 is SVGAGI in the germline V gene. The V end was cut by 2 bases, the J end by 4 bases, with 11 bases between. The chain's CDR3 is CASSYRTTFNEKLFF. DNA of the CDR3: TGTGCCAGCAGTTACCGGACAACTTTTAATGAAAAACTGTTTTTT.

Only a few counts were recorded for this clonotype. The rearrangement links TRBV28 to TRBJ2-7; TRBD2 aligns across 8 bases. The CDR3 spans 16 residues. With V trimmed by 5 bases and J by 4 bases, 13 bases remained unmatched. The germline V gene encodes CDR1 MDHEN and CDR2 SYDVKM. The CDR3 region is CASSPPGLDVLYEQYF. The CDR3 DNA is TGTGCCAGCAGTCCGCCGGGACTAGATGTTTTATACGAGCAGTACTTC.

This clonotype has only a few counts. This sequence joins TRBV20-1 and TRBJ2-7, with D maybe TRBD1 (6 bases). Trimming pared 8 bases from V and 3 bases from J, leaving 17 bases between. Germline V gene data show CDR1 as DFQATT and CDR2 as SNEGSKA (reference sequence). The CDR3 length is 13 residues. The CDR3 region is CSYTAGVLYEQYF. CDR3 DNA: TGCAGTTATACGGCAGGGGTCCTCTACGAGCAGTACTTC.

This clonotype was seen only a few times. The chain couples TRBV12-3 or TRBV12-4 to TRBJ2-7, with TRBD2 as a possible D gene (6 bases). The V end was cut by 1 base, the J end by 7 bases, with 23 bases between. The CDR3 has 17 amino acids. The CDR3 reads CASSLGSGTPFYNEQYF. CDR3 nucleotide sequence: TGTGCCAGCAGTTTAGGGTCCGGGACTCCTTTTTACAATGAGCAGTACTTC.